This TCR beta chain was observed in a study of radiation and T cells in renal cell carcinoma (dated by TCRdb to the early 2020s). About the study as a whole: Samples came from a clinical trial, in which primary renal cell carcinomas received 15 Gy stereotactic body radiation therapy followed by nephrectomy 4 weeks later. Across all 50 or so samples, several million unique CDR3 nucleotide sequences encoding roughly 2,800,000 unique CDR3 amino acid sequences were identified. A total of around 50 samples underwent TCR beta sequencing, made up of 25 or so tumors and roughly 27 peripheral blood samples. Summary of the overall study and its limitations: Because pretreatment tumor biopsies were not available, the study could not determine whether clonotypes were already present within the tumor at baseline. Changes in the blood repertoire were not tracked past 4 weeks after treatment. Top tumor clonotypes rose in blood from baseline to 2 weeks post-radiation, then contracted by 4 weeks, suggesting transient expansion of tumor-resident clones. The single-armed trial design could not address effects of radiation dose or scheduling on the TCR repertoire.

Taken from cysteine to phenylalanine, the CDR3 has 14 residues. Only the CDR3 DNA stays, 42 bases, in frame from base 1. The germline V gene sets CDR1 to KGHSH and CDR2 to LQKENI. V is cut back by 5 bases and J by 1 base, with 3 bases in the junction unmatched. The immunoSEQ kit was used, according to the manufacturer's recommendations, to generate TCR beta libraries from genomic DNA. To prepare the libraries, a first multiplex PCR with proprietary primers was run, followed by a second PCR that added unique barcodes, and a bead cleanup was done after each round. A kit-provided positive control reaction and a negative control reaction were included in every sample batch. The final libraries were assessed on an Agilent 4200 TapeStation D1000 ScreenTape, pooled by volume, and quantified by qPCR. Sequencing ran on an Illumina NextSeq500 with a MidOutput 150-cycle cartridge, using 156 Read1 and 15 Index1 cycles with kit custom primers. The pooled library was loaded at roughly 0.92 pM with a roughly 20% PhiX control spike-in. The published analysis was carried out like this. The vendor-processed data were analyzed in R, and a clonotype was defined as all T cells that share the same CDR3 nucleotide sequence. For clone abundance analyses, frequencies were normalized to the 10,000 most abundant clones per sample. Public T cell clones, which averaged fewer than five per sample, were excluded before analysis. Tumor-enriched clonotypes and baseline blood-enriched clonotypes were defined as those with an abundance difference of at least 32-fold between compartments. Clonotypes expanded or contracted between blood time points were identified with a beta-binomial differential abundance model. Similarity between tumor and blood repertoires was quantified using the Baroni-Urbani and Buser coefficient, and groups were compared with two-tailed Wilcoxon tests in R. The table comes from immuneACCESS by way of TCRdb, which keeps in-frame sequences with V and J called. Part of the clones is missing from these tables; in studies checked, under half for an unresolved V gene and the rest for unknown reasons. The DNA gave D and trimming, while V, J and clone size come from that table. This sample gives 100,000 to 150,000 clones in total; about four fifths of them show up just once. The ten largest clones represent around 3% of the sample.

A word on this clone: Its antigen target is currently unknown. No clone much larger than this one lies a single base away; base qualities are absent.

What the time point label conveys for this sample: baseline pretreatment blood. Read against the paper, the sample's treatment or condition label means: 15 Gy SBRT to primary tumor, nephrectomy 4 weeks later. To follow tumor-enriched clonotypes, serial peripheral blood was collected from radiation-treated patients at baseline and at 2 weeks and 4 weeks after SBRT. Renal cell carcinoma with clear cell pathology was present in all patients. The QIAamp DNA Blood Mini Kit (Qiagen) was used to prepare genomic DNA for TCR sequencing. Samples were included in the analyses only if all quality control checks were passed.

The input for sequencing was blood, taken from a patient whose treatment included radiotherapy and nephrectomy. The TCR sequence derives from a woman aged 55-69 years with renal cell carcinoma. The chain links TRBV18 with TRBJ1-1; the central 8 bases match TRBD1. The CDR3 reads CASSGDRSNTEAFF. The DNA reads TGTGCCAGCTCAGGGGACAGGTCGAACACTGAAGCTTTCTTT. The reference TRBV18 and TRBJ1-1 proteins fill in what lies around the CDR3, so the full variable domain reads NAGVMQNPRHLVRRRGQEARLRCSPMKGHSHVYWYRQLPEEGLKFMVYLQKENIIDESGMPKERFSAEFPKEGPSILRIQQVVRGDSAAYFCASSGDRSNTEAFFGQGTRLTVV.